Listed below are T cell receptor beta chains from one sample, sequenced in a study of CD8+CD57+ T cells in acquired aplastic anemia. MiXCR, applied by TCRdb to the reads, yields one record per CDR3 protein. This sample yields roughly 120,000 distinct CDR3 sequences, of which under 65% are seen a single time; approximately 28% belongs to the top ten. The sequenced sample was sorted CD4+, CD8+, or CD8+CD57+ T cells (not recorded which) from PBMCs. The receptors originated from a human donor with aplastic anemia. Both conserved end residues are part of each CDR3. D genes are given only for firm matches. Not every row has a clone size; where given, it reads once, few, many or a size class.

v_call	j_call	d_call	clone_size	cdr3_nt	cdr3_aa
TRBV15	TRBJ1-4	NA	NA	TGTGCCACCAGCAGCACTGTCCAGGGTTATGAAAAACTGTTTTTT	CATSSTVQGYEKLFF
TRBV7-3	TRBJ1-1	NA	few	TGTGCCAGCAGCTTAAGGCAGAACACTGAAGCTTTCTTT	CASSLRQNTEAFF
TRBV10-3	TRBJ2-5	NA	few	TGTGCCATCAGTCCCGGGGCGGAGGCGACCCAGTACTTC	CAISPGAEATQYF
TRBV24-1	TRBJ2-5	NA	NA	TGTGCCACCAGTGACTCGGGCGGAGCAGGGACCCAGTACTTC	CATSDSGGAGTQYF
TRBV6-1	TRBJ2-1	TRBD2	NA	TGTGCCAGCCCCCGGGGGGTTGGTGAGCAGTTCTTC	CASPRGVGEQFF
TRBV6-1	TRBJ2-7	TRBD2	few	TGTGCCAGTGCTAGCGGGGTATCCTACGAGCAGTACTTC	CASASGVSYEQYF
TRBV28	TRBJ2-1	NA	NA	TGTGCCAGCGAGATGGGGGAGTCGTACAATGAGCAGTTCTTC	CASEMGESYNEQFF
TRBV19	TRBJ2-1	TRBD2	few	TGTGCCAGTAGTATACCAAGGACTAGCTCCTACAATGAGCAGTTCTTC	CASSIPRTSSYNEQFF
TRBV10-1	TRBJ2-3	NA	NA	TGCGCCAGCAGTGAGGGGCTTGGTTCCTTCACAGATACGCAGTATTTT	CASSEGLGSFTDTQYF
TRBV29-1	TRBJ2-3	NA	once	TGCAGCGTTGCACGTGGGGGGGGCTTCGCAGATACGCAGTATTTT	CSVARGGGFADTQYF
TRBV29-1	TRBJ1-2	NA	NA	TGCAGCGTTGACGGGGGGCCGGACTATGGCTACACCTTC	CSVDGGPDYGYTF
TRBV4-1	TRBJ2-5	NA	NA	TGCGCCAGCAGCCAAGTTAAGGGGTCGGGAAGGCAAGAGACCCAGTACTTC	CASSQVKGSGRQETQYF
TRBV2	TRBJ2-7	NA	NA	TGTGCCAGCAGCGTTGTTCAACGGGGGCACGAGCAGTACTTC	CASSVVQRGHEQYF
TRBV6-5	TRBJ1-1	NA	few	TGTGCCAGCAGTTACTCTTCCGGGATACAGAACACTGAAGCTTTCTTT	CASSYSSGIQNTEAFF
TRBV25-1	TRBJ2-5	NA	NA	TGTGCCAGCAGTGATACGGGGGGCCCGCAAGAGACCCAGTACTTC	CASSDTGGPQETQYF
TRBV5-1	TRBJ1-4	TRBD1	many	TGCGCCAGCAGAAGGGGACAGTCAAAGGAGACTAATGAAAAACTGTTTTTT	CASRRGQSKETNEKLFF
TRBV20-1	TRBJ1-5	NA	NA	TGCAGTGCTAGAAGCAGGACTCAGCCCCAGCATTTT	CSARSRTQPQHF
TRBV10-3	TRBJ2-7	NA	few	TGTGCCATCAGGATTGGGACGCTGAGCGACGAGCAGTACTTC	CAIRIGTLSDEQYF
TRBV9	TRBJ2-6	NA	many	TGTGCCAGCAGCGGAAGAGAGTCGTACGGGGCCAACGTCCTGACTTTC	CASSGRESYGANVLTF
TRBV20-1	TRBJ2-5	NA	many	TGCAGTGCTGCTAAAGGGAGTATGGAGACCCAGTACTTC	CSAAKGSMETQYF
TRBV6-5	TRBJ2-7	NA	many	TGTGCCAGCGGGACGCTTACAGGGTTCGAGCAGTACTTC	CASGTLTGFEQYF
TRBV5-1	TRBJ1-3	NA	large	TGCGCCAGCAGCGTACCCCTGAGCTCTGGAAACACCATATATTTT	CASSVPLSSGNTIYF
TRBV15	TRBJ2-3	TRBD2	NA	TGTGCCACCAGCAGAGATTTTTCGGGAGGGCGTCCAGATACGCAGTATTTT	CATSRDFSGGRPDTQYF
TRBV20-1	TRBJ1-4	NA	NA	TGCAGGATGAGGGAAAAACTGTTTTTT	CRMREKLFF
TRBV2	TRBJ1-3	NA	many	TGTGCCAGCAGGGGGCCTGGAAACACCATATATTTT	CASRGPGNTIYF
TRBV15	TRBJ1-4	NA	many	TGTGCCACCAGCAGGGGAGGGGGAAAACTGTTTTTT	CATSRGGGKLFF
TRBV2	TRBJ2-1	NA	NA	TGTGCCAGCAGTCTACAGGGTTTCAATGAGCAGTTCTTC	CASSLQGFNEQFF
TRBV2	TRBJ2-6	NA	NA	TGTGCCAGCTACTACTGGGCGGCCCTGGCCAACGTCCTGACTTTC	CASYYWAALANVLTF
TRBV20-1	TRBJ2-1	TRBD1	NA	TGCAGTGCTGGGGACAGACAGGGTACCCACAATGAGCAGTTCTTC	CSAGDRQGTHNEQFF
TRBV19	TRBJ2-7	TRBD1	NA	TGTGCCAGTAAGAGGACAGGGGGGACCTACGAGCAGTACTTC	CASKRTGGTYEQYF
TRBV20-1	TRBJ1-3	TRBD1	NA	TGCAGTGCTAGGACAGGGATAGGAAACACCATATATTTT	CSARTGIGNTIYF
TRBV10-3	TRBJ1-3	NA	few	TGTGCCATCAGTGGAGGCGAGTTTAGCTCTGGAAACACCATATATTTT	CAISGGEFSSGNTIYF
TRBV10-3	TRBJ2-7	TRBD1	NA	TGTGCCATCAGTGGGGGGACAGGGGTGGTCGAGCAGTACTTC	CAISGGTGVVEQYF
TRBV30	TRBJ2-7	NA	NA	TGTGCCTGGAGTCCTTTTTCCGAGCGCGAGCAGTACTTC	CAWSPFSEREQYF
TRBV25-1	TRBJ2-1	NA	NA	TGTGCCAGCAGTTCGGGGTTTTCCTACAATGAGCAGTTCTTC	CASSSGFSYNEQFF
TRBV5-6	TRBJ2-1	TRBD2	NA	TGTGCCAGCAGCCGTAGCGGGATCACCGGCGATGAGCAGTTCTTC	CASSRSGITGDEQFF
TRBV27	TRBJ1-5	NA	NA	TGTGCCAGCAGTACGCCGGACGGTCCCAATCAGCCCCAGCATTTT	CASSTPDGPNQPQHF
TRBV15	TRBJ2-7	NA	NA	TGTGCCACCAGCACCCCCGGGTACTACGAGCAGTACTTC	CATSTPGYYEQYF
TRBV5-1	TRBJ1-6	NA	NA	TGCGCCAGCAGCCCAGGGACACCGAGCTCCTATAATTCACCCCTCCACTTT	CASSPGTPSSYNSPLHF
TRBV2	TRBJ2-1	NA	NA	TGTGCCAGCAGTGAAAGGGGCTATGAGCAGTTCTTC	CASSERGYEQFF
TRBV29-1	TRBJ2-7	NA	NA	TGCAGCGTTGAAGAGGGGAGCGCCTCTCGGTACGAGCAGTACTTC	CSVEEGSASRYEQYF
TRBV2	TRBJ2-1	NA	NA	TGTGCCAGCAGTGAGGTTTACTACAGGAATGAGCAGTTCTTC	CASSEVYYRNEQFF
TRBV15	TRBJ2-1	TRBD2	NA	TGTGCCACCAGCAGAGGTAGCGCGGGAGGGTGGGATGAGCAGTTCTTC	CATSRGSAGGWDEQFF
TRBV7-9	TRBJ2-7	TRBD1	few	TGTGCCAGCAGCATGACAGGGCACGAGCAGTACTTC	CASSMTGHEQYF
TRBV12-3/TRBV12-4	TRBJ1-1	NA	many	TGTGCCAGCAGTTTCGGGGGCGATGAAGCTTTCTTT	CASSFGGDEAFF
TRBV19	TRBJ1-2	NA	few	TGTGCCAGTAACGGGGATTGGAACTATGGCTACACCTTC	CASNGDWNYGYTF
TRBV7-9	TRBJ2-7	NA	NA	TGTGCCAGCAGCGCGTCGGGTTTCGACACCGCGAAGCAGTACTTC	CASSASGFDTAKQYF
TRBV29-1	TRBJ2-7	NA	few	TGCAGCGTTCTCCCAAGTGGCTCCTACGAGCAGTACTTC	CSVLPSGSYEQYF
TRBV9	TRBJ2-7	NA	NA	TGTGCCAGCAGCGTAGTCTACGGCGACGAGCAGTACTTC	CASSVVYGDEQYF
TRBV24-1	TRBJ1-6	NA	few	TGTGCCACCAGTCAGATAACCCTCCACTTT	CATSQITLHF
TRBV20-1	TRBJ1-1	NA	NA	TGCAGTTTAGAGGGCAAGGCCACTGAAGCTCTCTTT	CSLEGKATEALF
TRBV24-1	TRBJ2-1	TRBD2	few	TGTGCCACCAGTGTTCCTAGCGGGAACTCCTACAATGAGCAGTTCTTC	CATSVPSGNSYNEQFF
TRBV14	TRBJ1-2	NA	many	TGTGCCAGCAGCCAAATCCAGGGGAAATTGGTACAGGGCTACACCTTC	CASSQIQGKLVQGYTF
TRBV2	TRBJ2-2	NA	few	TGTGCCAGCAGCGTGGGATCCGTCGGGGAGCTGTTTTTT	CASSVGSVGELFF
TRBV20-1	TRBJ1-2	NA	many	TGCAGTGCTAGTCAAGGTGCCCCCCGCAATGGCTACACCTTC	CSASQGAPRNGYTF
TRBV15	TRBJ1-2	NA	NA	TGTGCCACCAGCAAAGCGGAAGGTCGCACGCGCTATGGCTACACCTTC	CATSKAEGRTRYGYTF
TRBV6-2/TRBV6-3	TRBJ2-7	NA	many	TGTGCCAGCAGTTACTCCCAGTCCGGGGGTAGCTCCTACGAGCAGTACTTC	CASSYSQSGGSSYEQYF
TRBV2	TRBJ2-1	NA	few	TGTGCCGGTGGGAGTCTTCAGGGAGACAATGAGCAGTTCTTC	CAGGSLQGDNEQFF
TRBV7-8	TRBJ1-6	NA	NA	TGTGCCAGCAGCTGGGGGGACCGCGAAAACTCACCCCTCCACTTT	CASSWGDRENSPLHF